This T cell receptor (beta chain) was recorded in a study of blood T cell repertoires in COVID-19. Study details: T cells, B-cell-depleted T cells, or PBMCs provided the cDNA or gDNA that served as material.

Authors' analysis steps: The authors estimated nucleated cell counts from reference gene primer amplification. Repertoires were generated with immunoSEQ multiplex PCR, while TCRdb's copy carries only in-frame clones and drops some. V and J calls and clone size are given by that table; D and trimming were obtained from the DNA. Among about 140,000 clones listed, more than 60% were seen once. J gave up 7 bases and V 6 bases, and 4 bases lay outside the gene matches. CDR3 length: 13 residues. V is TRBV12-3 or TRBV12-4 and J is TRBJ2-2; TRBD1 matches at 8 bases. The source is a woman aged 55-70 years with acute or convalescent COVID-19. The sequenced sample consisted of peripheral blood. CDR3 sequence: CASSRTGYGELFF. The CDR3 DNA sequence: TGTGCCAGCAGCAGGACAGGGTACGGGGAGCTGTTTTTT.